This entry features one T cell receptor (beta chain) sequence. Grouping used clinical history reported by participants in a survey and questionnaire. V lost 5 bases, J lost 9 bases, and 8 bases stayed unmatched. Germline loops: CDR1 MNHNY, CDR2 SVGAGI (reference sequence). This CDR3 contains 15 residues. These data originate in a study of blood T cell repertoires in COVID-19. Profiling relied on immunoSEQ multiplex PCR, and the TCRdb table lists in-frame clones only, not all of them. The data hold under 300,000 clones, with about 88% observed a single time. Material: PBMCs or T cells enriched from blood (not recorded which). The receptor comes from a woman aged 45-60 years who had recovered from COVID-19. J is TRBJ1-6 and V is TRBV6-6, with 9 bases lining up with TRBD1. Here the CDR3 reads CASSTGTGLSSPLHF. The CDR3 region has the DNA TGTGCCAGCAGTACTGGGACAGGGCTAAGTTCACCCCTCCACTTT.